The T cell receptor (beta chain) under discussion was sequenced for a study of blood T cell repertoires in COVID-19. Study as a whole: Sources were T cells, B-cell-depleted T cells, or PBMCs; the material itself was cDNA or gDNA.

The CDR3 covers 13 residues. Germline CDR1 SGHAT, CDR2 FQNNGV. Trimming took 2 bases from V and 2 from J, leaving 6 bases between them. This clone was picked up many times. As handled by the study authors: Cell counts per sample came from amplifying reference gene primers. Assay: immunoSEQ multiplex PCR; the TCRdb copy retains only in-frame clones and omits some. From that table come the V and J calls and clone size; the DNA was used to work out D and trimming. The top ten clones hold under 4.5% of a sample with 250,000 or so clones, 80% to 90% of them seen once. The receptor was isolated from a man in his fifties or sixties with acute or convalescent COVID-19. This chain uses TRBV11-2 with TRBJ2-5; the D gene is possibly TRBD2 (5 bases). Sequencing was done on a sample of peripheral blood. CDR3 residues: CASSLWRQETQYF. Written as DNA, the CDR3 is TGTGCCAGCAGCTTATGGAGGCAAGAGACCCAGTACTTC. Full variable domain (outside the CDR3, taken from reference TRBV11-2 and TRBJ2-5): EAGVAQSPRYKIIEKRQSVAFWCNPISGHATLYWYQQILGQGPKLLIQFQNNGVVDDSQLPKDRFSAERLKGVDSTLKIQPAKLEDSAVYLCASSLWRQETQYFGPGTRLLVL.